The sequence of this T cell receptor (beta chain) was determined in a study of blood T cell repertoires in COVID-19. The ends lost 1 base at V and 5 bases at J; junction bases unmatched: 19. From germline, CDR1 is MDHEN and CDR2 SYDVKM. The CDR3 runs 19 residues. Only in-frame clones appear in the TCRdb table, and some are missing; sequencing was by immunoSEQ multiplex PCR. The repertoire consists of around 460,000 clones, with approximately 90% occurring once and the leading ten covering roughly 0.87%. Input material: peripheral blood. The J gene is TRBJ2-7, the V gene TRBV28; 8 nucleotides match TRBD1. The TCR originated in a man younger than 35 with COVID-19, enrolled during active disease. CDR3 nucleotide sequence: TGTGCCAGCAGTTTATCCCGGACAGGGAGAGATGGGATGACGGACGAGCAGTACTTC. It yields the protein CASSLSRTGRDGMTDEQYF. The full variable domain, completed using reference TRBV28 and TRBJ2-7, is DVKVTQSSRYLVKRTGEKVFLECVQDMDHENMFWYRQDPGLGLRLIYFSYDVKMKEKGDIPEGYSVSREKKERFSLILESASTNQTSMYLCASSLSRTGRDGMTDEQYFGPGTRLTVT.